This T cell receptor beta chain was identified in a study of vaccination effects on CD4 cells after COVID-19. The authors isolated CD4+ T cells after around nine days of culture. In its sample, this clone was seen a few times. Its antigen is undetermined. This CDR3 has 12 amino acids. V was shortened by 4 bases and J by 9 bases, with 13 bases between the two germline ends. Germline assignment: CDR1 SGHAT and CDR2 FQNNGV. TCRdb keeps only in-frame clones here, not all; method: immunoSEQ multiplex PCR. This repertoire shows about 64,000 clones, 70% to 85% found once; its top ten account for roughly 25%. The V call is TRBV11-2, the J call TRBJ2-7, with D possibly being TRBD1 (6 bases). Sequenced here: CD4+ T cells from PBMCs cultured without peptide, sampled before COVID-19 vaccination. This receptor was identified in a human donor who had a prior SARS-CoV-2 infection. The CDR3 bases are TGTGCCAGCAGCTCACAGGGCTTTGTGCAGTACTTC. Translating gives CASSSQGFVQYF. Full variable domain (missing parts from reference TRBV11-2 and TRBJ2-7): EAGVAQSPRYKIIEKRQSVAFWCNPISGHATLYWYQQILGQGPKLLIQFQNNGVVDDSQLPKDRFSAERLKGVDSTLKIQPAKLEDSAVYLCASSSQGFVQYFGPGTRLTVT.